These 28 T cell receptor beta chains were all obtained from the same sample, sequenced in a study of cytomegalovirus exposure and HLA in healthy donors. Clones were sequenced by immunoSEQ multiplex PCR, and TCRdb holds only the in-frame ones, with some missing. This repertoire shows roughly 140,000 clones, about nine tenths found once; its top ten account for around 0.7%. Sequenced input: PBMCs. The receptors originated from a man between 18 and 29 years old in good health and CMV-seronegative.

The V gene is TRBV5-1, the J gene TRBJ2-1; maybe TRBD2 (6 bases). CDR1 is SGHRS, CDR2 YFSETQ, per germline. The CDR3 has 17 residues. The ends were cut back, 1 base at V and 4 bases at J, with 18 bases in the middle. The CDR3 region is CASSLTLTGARYNEQFF. The CDR3 DNA is TGCGCCAGCAGCTTGACGCTTACGGGAGCTCGTTACAATGAGCAGTTCTTC.

This rearrangement joins TRBV30 to TRBJ2-1, with D uncertain. CDR3 length: 11 residues. Germline V gives CDR1 GTSNPN, CDR2 SVGIG (reference sequence). V was clipped by 0 bases and J by 7 bases, with 4 bases between them. The CDR3 reads CAWSVGNEQFF. CDR3 nucleotide sequence: TGTGCCTGGAGTGTCGGGAATGAGCAGTTCTTC.

The rearrangement links TRBV7-2 to TRBJ2-5; 8 nucleotides agree with TRBD2. With 1 base clipped from V and 0 bases from J, the junction kept 10 bases outside the gene matches. Germline assignment: CDR1 SGHTA and CDR2 FQGNSA. The CDR3 covers 18 residues. CDR3 loop: CASSLGRTSGSNQETQYF. DNA of the CDR3: TGTGCCAGCAGCTTAGGTCGAACTAGCGGTTCCAACCAAGAGACCCAGTACTTC.

V gene TRBV7-2 combines with J gene TRBJ2-5; TRBD2 matches 12 bases. V dropped 0 bases and J dropped 5; count of bases not matched to a gene: 10. This CDR3 has 18 residues. Germline lookup yields CDR1 SGHTA and CDR2 FQGNSA. The CDR3 sequence is CASSLALASGRVGETQYF. In DNA form, the CDR3 reads TGTGCCAGCAGCTTAGCGTTGGCTAGCGGGAGGGTGGGGGAGACCCAGTACTTC.

The J gene is TRBJ2-5, the V gene TRBV27, with D perhaps matching TRBD1 (5 bases). Germline-derived CDR1 and CDR2 are MNHEY and SMNVEV (reference sequence). The CDR3 length is 11 residues. The V end was cut by 10 bases, the J end by 7 bases, with 13 bases between. The CDR3 DNA reads as TGTGCCACCAAGAAGGGGCTGACCCAGTACTTC. Translation gives CATKKGLTQYF.

The rearrangement links TRBV6-4 to TRBJ2-2; 8 bases line up with TRBD2. The CDR3 has 17 residues. The germline V gene has CDR1 MRHNA and CDR2 SNTAGT. The junction had 16 bases not matched to a gene; V was cut back by 8 bases and J by 5 bases. CDR3 sequence: CASRPDWAGGLTGELFF. The CDR3 nucleotides are TGTGCCAGCCGTCCGGATTGGGCGGGAGGCCTTACCGGGGAGCTGTTTTTT.

This clone has just a few counts. The genes are TRBV5-6 and TRBJ2-7; 8 bases line up with TRBD2. Germline V gene sequence: CDR1 SGHDT, CDR2 YYEEEE. This CDR3 comprises 15 residues. The V gene end was trimmed by 1 base and the J gene end by 7 bases; junction bases not matched to a gene: 10. The CDR3 region is CASSLLGLGLGEQYV. CDR3 bases: TGTGCCAGCAGCTTGCTGGGACTAGGGTTAGGGGAGCAGTACGTC.

This rearrangement joins TRBV5-6 to TRBJ2-4; no clear D gene. CDR1 is SGHDT and CDR2 is YYEEEE in the germline V gene. The V gene lost 6 bases and the J gene lost 1 base, with 2 bases spanning the gap. CDR3 length: 11 residues. The CDR3 nucleotides are TGTGCCAGCACGGCCAAAAACATTCAGTACTTC. Protein product: CASTAKNIQYF. Complete variable domain (other parts from reference TRBV5-6 and TRBJ2-4): DAGVTQSPTHLIKTRGQQVTLRCSPKSGHDTVSWYQQALGQGPQFIFQYYEEEERQRGNFPDRFSGHQFPNYSSELNVNALLLGDSALYLCASTAKNIQYFGAGTRLSVL.

The chain uses TRBV6-1 and TRBJ2-7; 13 bases match TRBD2. V lost 6 bases, J lost 2 bases, and 10 bases stayed unmatched. The CDR3 has 17 residues. Germline CDR1 MNHNS, CDR2 SASEGT. CDR3 region: CASRERGTSGGAYEQYF. DNA of the CDR3: TGTGCCAGCAGGGAAAGGGGTACTAGCGGGGGGGCCTACGAGCAGTACTTC.

The count of this clone is one. The V gene is TRBV5-1, the J gene TRBJ2-3, with TRBD2 matching over 9 bases. CDR3 size: 16 residues. The germline V gene has CDR1 SGHRS and CDR2 YFSETQ. V shed 3 bases and J 0 bases; nucleotides not matched to a gene: 5. CDR3 sequence: CASSYLAGVSTDTQYF. The CDR3 bases are TGCGCCAGCAGCTACTTAGCGGGGGTCAGCACAGATACGCAGTATTTT.

The count of this clone is one. The CDR3 DNA reads TGTGCCAGCAGGGAAACCGAGGGGGTCTTAGTCCCCTCTGGAAACACCATATATTTT. Translated, it gives CASRETEGVLVPSGNTIYF. This chain uses TRBV6-1 with TRBJ1-3; weak D call: TRBD1 (6 bases). V lost 6 bases to trimming and J lost 0 bases, with 24 bases between them. The CDR3 is 19 residues long. Germline CDR1 and CDR2: MNHNS and SASEGT.

The chain has TRBV6-1 and TRBJ1-3; 7 positions match TRBD1. Germline CDR1 reads MNHNS; CDR2 reads SASEGT. The CDR3 contains 13 residues. Unmatched junction bases numbered 7, after V lost 5 bases and J lost 9 bases. In DNA, the CDR3 is TGTGCCAGCAGTCAGGGACAGTCCGGCACCATATATTTT. This gives the protein CASSQGQSGTIYF.

In its sample, this clone was seen a few times. This chain uses TRBV10-3 with TRBJ1-2, with 9 bases lining up with TRBD1. This CDR3 spans 17 amino acids. The germline gives CDR1 ENHRY, CDR2 SYGVKD. V shed 3 bases, J shed 0 bases, and the junction held 8 bases outside the gene matches. The CDR3 nucleotides are TGTGCCATCAGTGACTGGGACAGGGAGTCTGCTAACTATGGCTACACCTTC. Translating gives CAISDWDRESANYGYTF.

The genes are TRBV9 and TRBJ2-1; possible D gene TRBD2, 5 bases. Trimming removed 3 bases at V and 6 bases at J, with 16 bases between. Germline V gene lookup returns CDR1 SGDLS and CDR2 YYNGEE. There are 15 residues in the CDR3. The CDR3: CASSAQSPGFNEQFF. The CDR3 coding sequence is TGTGCCAGCAGCGCCCAATCACCGGGATTCAATGAGCAGTTCTTC.

The chain carries TRBV14 and TRBJ2-3; TRBD1 is a possible D gene (5 bases). Germline CDR1 is SGHDN and CDR2 is FVKESK. This CDR3 comprises 16 residues. The germline V and J ends were trimmed by 3 bases and 5 bases, with 18 bases remaining between them. CDR3 nucleotides: TGTGCCAGCAGCCATTTGGTGGCAGGGCCCCTAGATACGCAGTATTTT. Amino acid sequence: CASSHLVAGPLDTQYF.

The rearrangement joins TRBV6-5 to TRBJ2-5; TRBD1 is a possible D gene (5 bases). The J call is in doubt because the DNA end fits TRBJ2-7 better. The CDR3 covers 12 residues. Germline CDR1 reads MNHEY; CDR2 reads SVGAGI. This chain's CDR3 is CASRRDSYEQYF. CDR3 nucleotides: TGTGCCAGCAGGCGCGACAGTTACGAGCAGTACTTC.

The V and J genes are TRBV2 and TRBJ1-1; D not certain. The germline V gene has CDR1 SNHLY and CDR2 FYNNEI. The germline V and J ends were trimmed by 4 bases and 0 bases, with 12 bases remaining between them. This CDR3 comprises 15 residues. CDR3 in amino acids: CASSASFNLNTEAFF. The CDR3 nucleotides are TGTGCCAGCAGTGCAAGTTTTAACTTGAACACTGAAGCTTTCTTT.

The V gene is TRBV9, the J gene TRBJ2-7, with 8 bases matching TRBD1. The CDR3 loop spans 12 amino acids. J gave up 6 bases and V 3 bases, and 2 bases lay outside the gene matches. In germline, CDR1 is SGDLS, CDR2 YYNGEE. The CDR3 loop reads CASSGTGGEQYF. CDR3 bases: TGTGCCAGCAGCGGTACAGGGGGCGAGCAGTACTTC.

This chain connects TRBV5-1 to TRBJ2-1, with a tentative D call TRBD2 (6 bases). There are 16 residues in the CDR3. V lost 0 bases, J lost 4 bases, and 14 bases lay in between. Germline CDR1 reads SGHRS; CDR2 reads YFSETQ. CDR3 residues: CASSLEMIAAYNEQFF. Written as DNA, the CDR3 is TGCGCCAGCAGCTTGGAGATGATAGCGGCTTACAATGAGCAGTTCTTC.

In nucleotides, the CDR3 is TGTGCCAGCAGGTACGACAGCGCTGGAAACACCATATATTTT. Translating it yields CASRYDSAGNTIYF. The chain employs TRBV6-1 and TRBJ1-3, with D perhaps matching TRBD1 (5 bases). CDR1 is MNHNS and CDR2 is SASEGT in the germline V gene. The V gene lost 6 bases and the J gene lost 2 bases, with 11 bases spanning the gap. CDR3 size: 14 residues.

The CDR3: CASSQDRANQPQHF. The CDR3 DNA follows: TGTGCCAGCAGTCAGGACAGGGCCAATCAGCCCCAGCATTTT. The V and J genes are TRBV6-5 and TRBJ1-5; the match to TRBD1 covers 8 bases. In germline, CDR1 is MNHEY, CDR2 SVGAGI. This CDR3 contains 14 residues. The V segment lost 5 bases and the J segment 3 bases; nucleotides outside the gene matches: 3.

The chain joins TRBV6-6 to TRBJ2-5, with D maybe TRBD2 (5 bases). Germline V gene sequence: CDR1 MNHNY, CDR2 SVGAGI (reference sequence). The V and J ends lost 2 bases and 1 base respectively, with 8 bases between them. CDR3 size: 14 residues. For the CDR3, the DNA is TGTGCCAGCAGTTACGGGAGCGGCCAAGAGACCCAGTACTTC. It translates to CASSYGSGQETQYF.

The V and J genes are TRBV9 and TRBJ2-5, with TRBD2 matching over 8 bases. The J segment lost 1 base and the V segment lost 6 bases, leaving 8 bases of the junction unmatched. The germline gives CDR1 SGDLS, CDR2 YYNGEE. CDR3 length equals 15 residues. The CDR3 DNA reads as TGTGCCAGCACCCCGGCAGCGGGGGTCCAAGAGACCCAGTACTTC. Residues: CASTPAAGVQETQYF.

The chain links TRBV7-8 to TRBJ2-1; TRBD2 agrees at 9 bases. V gave up 3 bases and J gave up 6 bases; unmatched junction bases: 9. The length of the CDR3 is 16 residues. Germline lookup yields CDR1 SGHVS and CDR2 FQNEAQ. The CDR3 DNA sequence: TGTGCCAGCAGCTTCCGGGGTAGCGGGAGAGGCAATGAGCAGTTCTTC. Residues: CASSFRGSGRGNEQFF.

Written as DNA, the CDR3 is TGTGCCAGCAGTTACACCCGGGCGGGAGGGGGCAATGAGCAGTTCTTC. It is translated as CASSYTRAGGGNEQFF. The chain is built from TRBV6-6 and TRBJ2-1, with TRBD2 matching 9 bases. The J segment lost 6 bases and the V segment lost 2 bases, leaving 8 bases of the junction unmatched. This CDR3 is built from 16 residues. From germline, CDR1 is MNHNY and CDR2 SVGAGI (reference sequence).

This chain uses TRBV5-1 with TRBJ1-3; D is uncertain. Per the germline V gene, CDR1 is SGHRS and CDR2 is YFSETQ. The CDR3 extends over 13 amino acids. Trimming took 4 bases from V and 0 from J, leaving 5 bases between them. The chain's CDR3 is CASSVGSGNTIYF. The CDR3 DNA reads TGCGCCAGCAGCGTCGGCTCTGGAAACACCATATATTTT.

The V gene is TRBV2, the J gene TRBJ2-3, with D perhaps TRBD2 (5 bases). Trimming left V 6 bases short and J 2 bases short, with 15 bases between. CDR3 length equals 15 residues. Per the germline V gene, CDR1 is SNHLY and CDR2 is FYNNEI. The CDR3 is CASRRRRDTTDTQYF. CDR3 in DNA: TGTGCCAGCAGGAGACGACGGGATACCACAGATACGCAGTATTTT.

For this clone: Other nucleotide sequences from this sample produce the same CDR3. V usage is TRBV27 and J usage is TRBJ2-1; TRBD2 matches 13 bases. CDR3 length: 15 amino acids. Germline CDR1 reads MNHEY; CDR2 reads SMNVEV (reference sequence). Trimming took 2 bases from V and 5 from J; bases not matched to a gene: 0. CDR3 sequence (DNA): TGTGCCAGCAGTTTAGGGACTAGCGGGAACAATGAGCAGTTCTTC. This gives the protein CASSLGTSGNNEQFF.